The entry that follows covers one T cell receptor beta chain sequence. This clonotype was picked up many times. The clone's antigen remains unknown. No base quality values were provided; no much bigger clone lies one nucleotide off. The source of the sample is a study of T cells in Graves' hyperthyroidism and ophthalmopathy (dated by TCRdb to about 2019). Regarding the study in general: Peripheral blood samples were taken at initial diagnosis, before any treatment was given. Following sampling, methimazole starting at 30 mg daily was given to hyperthyroidism patients, and high-dose intravenous methylprednisolone was given to ophthalmopathy patients. In addition, the study compared T-cell repertoires in thyroid tissue and in blood from 6 or 7 Graves' hyperthyroidism patients. To identify distinguishing TCR V-J signatures, a discovery cohort of 100 or so patients was used, comprising some 43 with Graves' ophthalmopathy and around 60 with stable Graves' hyperthyroidism. Whether ophthalmopathy could be predicted prospectively was tested in an independent validation cohort made up of fewer than 20 hyperthyroidism patients plus 17 patients who later progressed to ophthalmopathy. TCR Vbeta CDR3 sequencing of roughly 140 peripheral blood samples (approximately 44 ophthalmopathy, approximately 80 hyperthyroidism and roughly 17 progressor patients) is reported in the paper. The 95 to 100 discovery patients were randomly split 7:3 into training and test sets.

Overall study results and their limits: In validation, progression to ophthalmopathy was predicted by the model with approximately 67% sensitivity and roughly 76% specificity, a median of about 6.4 months before onset. Sample size was not statistically predetermined, and blinding of investigators to group allocation was not performed. Most expanded thyroid clonotypes (frequency above 0.001) were also detected in blood, a finding suggesting that blood repertoires may reflect thyroid immune responses. A model built on a 13 V-J signature distinguished ophthalmopathy from stable hyperthyroidism, reaching 85% to 90% sensitivity and around 82% specificity in cross-validation and 80%/75% in testing.

V is reduced by 6 bases and J by 1 base, leaving a spacing of 10 bases between them. Sequences MNHEY (CDR1) and SVGEGT (CDR2) are obtained from the germline V gene. The CDR3 goes from the cysteine to the phenylalanine over 15 residues. Solely the CDR3 DNA is kept, with 45 bases framed from the first base. Graves' hyperthyroidism was defined as stable when no progression to ophthalmopathy occurred over 18 months of follow-up. Hyperthyroidism patients were aged 18 to 65 years and newly diagnosed, with disease duration of less than 2 months. Patients with uncontrolled infections, other autoimmune diseases, pregnancy or lactation were excluded. Diagnoses were established on the basis of clinical symptoms, serum thyroxine and TRAb, thyroid ultrasound, and orbital computed tomography. PBMCs were separated from roughly 10 ml of fresh peripheral blood using Ficoll-Paque density gradient centrifugation. Trizol reagent was used to extract total RNA, and RNA quality was then checked on an Agilent 2100 Bioanalyzer.

The TCR beta CDR3 regions were amplified from RNA transcripts. The TCR CDR3 was subjected to a first round of RT-PCR using the HTBI primer set and the Qiagen OneStep RT-PCR kit. The libraries were constructed in a second round of multiplex PCR and then size-selected and purified. Sequencing of the libraries was done on an Illumina HiSeq2000 using paired-end 100 bp reads. Under the source paper's analysis protocol: SOAPnuke was used to process the raw data, throwing out any read that contained adapters or uncalled bases, had a mean Phred below 15, or lacked an exact constant-primer or identifier match. COPE v1.2.5 was used to merge high-quality paired reads, and clonotypes were defined as unique nucleotide sequences. Clonotypes were aligned to IMGT TRBV, TRBD and TRBJ reference segments using MiTCR v1.1. The analysis was restricted to V-J combinations with a frequency above 0.0001, which together covered 99% to 99.2% of the repertoires. A TCS score was defined as the ratio of F50 (clonal expansion) to E x V (chaos), with BLOSUM62-based TCRdist applied between CDR3 peptides within each V-J. Welch's t-statistics and random forest reduced roughly 500 V-J features to around 14, which were used in a naive Bayes classifier (R e1071). TCRdb itself trimmed the public reads at Q25 with fastp, ran MiXCR and retained productive beta chains. Identical CDR3 proteins give one entry, which carries the most common genes and DNA. It is TCRdb's table, rather than the study itself, that gives the V and J calls and clone size. The sample table lists some 620,000 distinct CDR3 sequences, 15% to 20% of them with a count of one. Clones ranked in the top ten supply 3.5% to 4% of the sample.

Sequencing was performed on blood. The chain employs TRBV6-2 or TRBV6-3 and TRBJ2-6; the best D guess is TRBD2, with 5 bases matching. This TCR was recovered from a woman aged 30 to 39 with Graves' hyperthyroidism. The nucleotides read TGTGCCAGCAGCCCTAGCCTATCTGGGGCCAACGTCCTGACTTTC. It translates to CASSPSLSGANVLTF.